The present TCR beta chain was sequenced within a study of radiation and T cells in renal cell carcinoma (dated by TCRdb to 2018 to 2020). Regarding the research as a whole: Samples were obtained from a clinical trial, in which 15 Gy stereotactic body radiation therapy was delivered to primary renal cell carcinomas and nephrectomy was performed 4 weeks later. In total, 50 to 55 samples underwent TCR beta sequencing: 25 or so tumors plus 27 peripheral blood samples. Across all 50 or so samples, several million unique CDR3 nucleotide sequences encoding 2.5 million to 3 million unique CDR3 amino acid sequences were identified. Findings and caveats that apply to the study as a whole: Because pretreatment tumor biopsies were not available, the study could not determine whether clonotypes were already present within the tumor at baseline. Effects of radiation dose or scheduling on the TCR repertoire could not be addressed with the single-armed trial design. An increase in top tumor clonotypes in blood was observed from baseline to 2 weeks post-radiation, followed by contraction by 4 weeks, which was taken to suggest transient expansion of tumor-resident clones. Dynamics of the blood repertoire were not tracked past 4 weeks after treatment.

CDR1 and CDR2 are drawn from the germline V gene (reference sequence): SGHNT, YYREEE. Inclusive of the bounding cysteine and phenylalanine, the CDR3 is 13 residues long. The kept DNA is CDR3 alone, 39 bases in frame from the first base. Relative to germline, V is missing 6 bases and J is missing 3 bases, with 5 bases of the junction outside any gene match. TCR beta libraries were generated from genomic DNA with the immunoSEQ kit, following the manufacturer's recommendations. Library preparation used a first multiplex PCR with proprietary primers, then a second PCR adding unique barcodes, with bead cleanups after each round. Each sample batch included a kit-provided positive control reaction and a negative control reaction. The final libraries were assessed on an Agilent 4200 TapeStation D1000 ScreenTape, pooled by volume, and quantified by qPCR. Sequencing was performed on an Illumina NextSeq500 with a MidOutput 150-cycle cartridge, and 156 Read1 and 15 Index1 cycles were run with kit custom primers. The pooled library was loaded at around 1.1 pM with an approximately 22% PhiX control spike-in. The original pipeline was this. Vendor-processed data were analyzed in R, with a clonotype defined as all T cells sharing the same CDR3 nucleotide sequence. For clone abundance analyses, frequencies were normalized to the 10,000 most abundant clones per sample. Public T cell clones, averaging fewer than five per sample, were removed before analysis. A difference in abundance of at least 32-fold between compartments was used to define tumor-enriched and baseline blood-enriched clonotypes. Clonotypes expanded or contracted between blood time points were identified with a beta-binomial differential abundance model. The Baroni-Urbani and Buser coefficient was used to measure tumor-blood repertoire similarity, and groups were compared with two-tailed Wilcoxon tests in R. The source is immuneACCESS, and TCRdb retained only in-frame sequences with V and J called. Part of the clones is not carried over; for the studies checked, unresolved V genes explain less than half of this, and the remainder is unexplained. V, J and clone size are taken as reported in that table, and D and trimming were inferred from the DNA itself. The sample table records around 86,000 clones; 80% to 90% of these occur just once. The top ten clonotypes cover 20% to 25% of the sample.

Turning to this clone: Its antigen remains undetermined. No much larger clonotype is one base removed from it; base qualities were not supplied.

This specimen's time point label, interpreted: blood 2 weeks post-SBRT. The treatment or condition tag for this specimen amounts to: 15 Gy SBRT to primary tumor, nephrectomy 4 weeks later. To follow tumor-enriched clonotypes, serial peripheral blood was collected from radiation-treated patients at baseline and at 2 weeks and 4 weeks after SBRT. Every patient's renal cell carcinoma showed clear cell pathology. The QIAamp DNA Blood Mini Kit (Qiagen) was used to prepare genomic DNA for TCR sequencing. Samples were included in the analyses only if all quality control checks were passed. The V and J segments used are TRBV5-4 and TRBJ2-7; 8 junctional bases match TRBD1. The TCR comes from a woman in her forties or fifties with renal cell carcinoma. Sample: blood, taken from a patient whose treatment included radiotherapy and nephrectomy. The CDR3: CASTRTGLYEQYF. The nucleotides are TGTGCCAGCACCAGGACAGGGCTCTACGAGCAGTACTTC. With the rest looked up from the reference TRBV5-4 and TRBJ2-7 genes rather than sequenced, the full variable domain is ETGVTQSPTHLIKTRGQQVTLRCSSQSGHNTVSWYQQALGQGPQFIFQYYREEENGRGNFPPRFSGLQFPNYSSELNVNALELDDSALYLCASTRTGLYEQYFGPGTRLTVT.